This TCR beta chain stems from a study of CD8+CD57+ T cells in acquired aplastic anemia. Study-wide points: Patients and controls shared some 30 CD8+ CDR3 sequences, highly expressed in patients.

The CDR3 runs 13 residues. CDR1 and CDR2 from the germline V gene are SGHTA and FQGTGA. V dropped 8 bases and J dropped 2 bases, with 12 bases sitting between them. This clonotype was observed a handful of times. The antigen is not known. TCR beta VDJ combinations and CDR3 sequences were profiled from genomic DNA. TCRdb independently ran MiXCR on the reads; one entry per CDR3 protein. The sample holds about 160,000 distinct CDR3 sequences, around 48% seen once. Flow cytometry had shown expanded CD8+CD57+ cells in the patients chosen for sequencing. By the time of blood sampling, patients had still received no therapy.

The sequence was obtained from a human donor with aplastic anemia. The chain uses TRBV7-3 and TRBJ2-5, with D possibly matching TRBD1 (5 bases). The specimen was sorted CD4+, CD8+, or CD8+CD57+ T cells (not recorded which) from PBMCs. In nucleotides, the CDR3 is TGTGCCAGCTCGACAGAAATGCAAGAGACCCAGTACTTC. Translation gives CASSTEMQETQYF.